The rows below give T cell receptor beta chains drawn from one sample of a study of shared clonotypes between healthy human individuals. TCRdb keeps only in-frame clones here, not all; method: immunoSEQ multiplex PCR. The sample has about 360,000 clones, about 73% seen once. Sequencing was performed on memory CD4+ T cells sorted from blood. The origin of the receptors is a man younger than 40 in good health. CDR3s include the opening cysteine and the closing phenylalanine or tryptophan. The D gene is left open where the match is weak.

NA | TRBJ1-2 | TRBV7-9 | 16 | TGTGCCAGCAGCTTTGGGTCGATAGGGCTTAACTATGGCTACACCTTC | CASSFGSIGLNYGYTF
NA | TRBJ1-5 | TRBV28 | 16 | TGTGCCAGCAGTTTATTGACAGGAGGATTCAATCAGCCCCAGCATTTT | CASSLLTGGFNQPQHF
TRBD1 | TRBJ2-4 | TRBV6-1 | 16 | TGTGCCAGCAGTGAAACAGGGGGTAGAGCCAAAAACATTCAGTACTTC | CASSETGGRAKNIQYF
NA | TRBJ2-1 | TRBV5-1 | 15 | TGCGCCAGCAGCCGCACAGGGTTTTCCTACAATGAGCAGTTCTTC | CASSRTGFSYNEQFF
NA | TRBJ2-6 | TRBV5-1 | 18 | TGCGCCAGCAGCTTGGGACAGGATCCAAACTCTGGGGCCAACGTCCTGACTTTC | CASSLGQDPNSGANVLTF
NA | TRBJ2-7 | TRBV28 | 12 | TGTGCCAGCACCCTAGGAGGGGGTGAGCAGTACTTC | CASTLGGGEQYF
TRBD1 | TRBJ1-2 | TRBV6-5 | 16 | TGTGCCAGCAGTTACACGAGGACAGGGAGGTCCTATGGCTACACCTTC | CASSYTRTGRSYGYTF
NA | TRBJ2-3 | TRBV20-1 | 11 | TGCACCATACGAAGCACAGATACGCAGTATTTT | CTIRSTDTQYF
NA | TRBJ2-7 | TRBV6-1 | 12 | TGTGCCAGCACCTCATGGGGGGTCGAGCAGTACTTC | CASTSWGVEQYF
NA | TRBJ1-1 | TRBV12-2 | 13 | TGTGCAAGTCGCCCAGGGACAGGGCGTAAGGCTTTCTTT | CASRPGTGRKAFF
TRBD2 | TRBJ2-2 | TRBV27 | 18 | TGTGCCAGCAGTCCCACCACACTAGCGGGAGGGCCCTCGGGGGAGCTGTTTTTT | CASSPTTLAGGPSGELFF
TRBD1 | TRBJ1-1 | TRBV28 | 14 | TGTGCCAGCAGGGAAGGACAGGGGGCCGCTGAAGCTTTCTTT | CASREGQGAAEAFF
NA | TRBJ2-2 | TRBV18 | 13 | TGTGCCAGCTCACCACTAGGCACCGGGGAGCTGTTTTTT | CASSPLGTGELFF
TRBD1 | TRBJ1-1 | TRBV5-1 | 16 | TGCGCCAGCAGCTTGGCGCTAAGGGGGCCGGACACTGAAGCTTTCTTT | CASSLALRGPDTEAFF
NA | TRBJ2-7 | TRBV7-6 | 13 | TGTGCCAGCAGCCTATCAGGGGACCGAGGGCAGTACTTC | CASSLSGDRGQYF